This T cell receptor beta chain was recorded in a study of cytomegalovirus exposure and HLA in healthy donors. At collection, donors were nominally healthy, but unrecorded immune exposures were probable. General study findings and limits: Several of the most significant clusters appeared, in a later analysis, to be linked to common viral pathogens. Later analysis reportedly placed an Asian-associated ancestry cluster below the approximately 730-donor mean in N-insertions.

PCR primers comprised 60 Vbeta and 13 Jbeta primers. Profiling relied on immunoSEQ multiplex PCR, and the TCRdb table lists in-frame clones only, not all of them. The repertoire includes under 200,000 clones, roughly 80% of them detected once, and around 2% sits in the top ten. This clone was seen once. Its target is unknown. This TCR came from a man over 45 in good health and CMV-seropositive. Input material: PBMCs.

CDR3 nucleotide sequence: TGCAGCCCCCCTTTTTCGGGGGAGGCTAACTATGGCTACACCTTC. It is translated as CSPPFSGEANYGYTF. V is TRBV29-1 and J is TRBJ1-2; D might be TRBD1 (5 bases). Germline V lookup: CDR1 SQVTM, CDR2 ANQGSEA. Trimming cost V 8 bases and J 0 bases, with 19 bases left between them. The length of the CDR3 is 15 residues.